This T cell receptor (beta chain) was recovered during a study of cytomegalovirus exposure and HLA in healthy donors. Study results and caveats: DRB1 showed the most TCR associations and HLA-C the fewest in a later analysis, as rates varied by HLA locus. Reports indicate that TCR beta sequences accurately predicted the HLA-A and HLA-B alleles of most subjects.

Germline V CDR1 and CDR2: MNHEY, SVGAGI. J gave up 6 bases and V 2 bases, and 4 bases lay outside the gene matches. CDR3 size: 14 residues. Amplification used 60 Vbeta primers and 13 Jbeta primers. Assay: immunoSEQ multiplex PCR; the TCRdb copy retains only in-frame clones and omits some. This sample has about 100,000 clones, with approximately 70% found just once. About this clone: The antigen remains unidentified.

The chain has TRBV6-5 and TRBJ1-2; 9 bases match TRBD1. This TCR derives from a woman between 18 and 29 years old in good health and CMV-seropositive. The specimen sequenced was PBMCs. The CDR3 loop reads CASSYTGQGDGYTF. CDR3 bases: TGTGCCAGCAGTTACACGGGACAGGGAGATGGCTACACCTTC.